This TCR beta chain comes out of a study of blood T cell repertoires in COVID-19. Whole-study context: Acute and convalescent COVID-19 samples came from the United States, Italy and Spain. The analysed material was cDNA or gDNA that came from T cells, B-cell-depleted T cells, or PBMCs.

The Seattle patients joined while their infection was active and were tracked longitudinally afterward. How the authors handled the data: Quantification of nucleated cells was approximated via reference gene primer amplification. Using immunoSEQ multiplex PCR, the repertoire was profiled, and TCRdb retains in-frame clones only, with some absent. The DNA gave D and trimming, while V, J and clone size come from that table. The sample includes fewer than 700,000 clones, 85% to 90% of them seen just once. The ends were cut back, 0 bases at V and 6 bases at J, with 5 bases in the middle. Germline CDR1 reads GTSNPN; CDR2 reads SVGIG (reference sequence). This CDR3 comprises 12 residues.

The origin of this receptor is a woman aged 50 to 65 with COVID-19, enrolled during active disease. Sequencing used peripheral blood. This rearrangement joins TRBV30 to TRBJ2-2; D is ambiguous. Here the CDR3 DNA reads TGTGCCTGGAGTGTAGAGGCCGGGGAGCTGTTTTTT. As protein: CAWSVEAGELFF.